This TCR beta chain was sequenced during a study of cytomegalovirus exposure and HLA in healthy donors. The CDR3 spans 16 residues. Germline CDR1 reads MNHEY; CDR2 reads SVGAGI. Between the trimmed V and J ends, which lost 1 base and 1 base, there was a span of 12 bases. The study, taken as a whole, reports: Another analysis was done later, and it associated approximately 15,000 TCR beta sequences with HLA alleles at 0.05 false discovery rate. The authors excluded some V segments, including TRBV6-2 and TRBV6-3, as indistinguishable.

PCR involved 60 Vbeta and 13 Jbeta primers. The repertoire was sequenced with immunoSEQ multiplex PCR; TCRdb's copy has only in-frame clones and lacks some. The sample includes about 93,000 clones, 65% to 85% of them seen just once. As regards this clone: Its antigen is undetermined.

The sequenced sample was PBMCs. This sequence joins TRBV6-5 and TRBJ2-3; perhaps TRBD1 as D (6 bases). This receptor was obtained from a man aged 45 to 65 in good health and CMV-seronegative. This CDR3 reads CASSYYTGTRTDTQYF. The CDR3 nucleotides read TGTGCCAGCAGTTACTACACAGGGACCCGCACAGATACGCAGTATTTT.